The 32 T cell receptor beta chains in this list originate from one sample, sequenced in a study of vaccination effects on CD4 cells after COVID-19. Antigens of these TCRs are unknown. TCRdb's table, derived via immunoSEQ multiplex PCR, lists solely in-frame clones and lacks some. This sample has tens of thousands of clones, with approximately 67% found just once. CD4+ T cells were isolated after around ten days of culture. This material consisted of CD4+ T cells from PBMCs cultured without peptide, taken before COVID-19 vaccination. These receptors all come from a human donor who received a COVID-19 vaccine.

The chain combines TRBV10-3 with TRBJ2-5; 8 bases are shared with TRBD2. Germline-derived CDR1 and CDR2 are ENHRY and SYGVKD. This CDR3 contains 16 residues. V lost 6 bases and J lost 4; bases outside the gene matches: 13. CDR3 amino acids: CAISHAGVRGAETQYF. CDR3 coding DNA: TGTGCCATCAGCCACGCAGGGGTGCGGGGGGCAGAGACCCAGTACTTC.

This clone was seen only a few times. The chain's CDR3 is CASSQEGPYNSPLHF. The CDR3 DNA follows: TGTGCCAGCAGCCAAGAGGGGCCCTATAATTCACCCCTCCACTTT. The chain couples TRBV4-2 to TRBJ1-6; tentatively, D is TRBD1 (5 bases). Trimming cost V 0 bases and J 2 bases, with 5 bases left between them. This CDR3 is built from 15 residues. Germline V CDR1 and CDR2: LGHNA, YNFKEQ.

This clone was counted a few times. V and J are TRBV10-1 and TRBJ2-1; 16 bases match TRBD2. Per germline, CDR1 WNHNN and CDR2 SYGVQD (reference sequence). V lost 6 bases, J lost 2 bases, and 10 bases stayed unmatched. CDR3 length equals 19 residues. The CDR3 sequence: CASSPGTSGRALAYNEQFF. The CDR3 bases are TGCGCCAGCAGCCCCGGGACTAGCGGGAGGGCCCTAGCCTACAATGAGCAGTTCTTC.

The table lists this clone with a few counts. V gene TRBV10-1 combines with J gene TRBJ1-5, with TRBD1 matching 8 bases. CDR3 length equals 12 residues. Per germline, CDR1 WNHNN and CDR2 SYGVQD (reference sequence). J was trimmed by 4 bases and V by 9 bases; bases with no gene match: 2. CDR3 in DNA: TGCGCCAGGACAGGGGATAATCAGCCCCAGCATTTT. It translates to CARTGDNQPQHF.

This sequence joins TRBV10-2 and TRBJ1-4; 7 positions agree with TRBD1. The ends lost 3 bases at V and 2 bases at J; junction bases unmatched: 3. CDR3 size: 15 residues. The germline V gene has CDR1 WSHSY and CDR2 SAAADI. CDR3 DNA sequence: TGCGCCAGCAGTGATTTACAGGGGACTAATGAAAAACTGTTTTTT. Amino acid sequence: CASSDLQGTNEKLFF.

This chain connects TRBV24-1 to TRBJ1-2; no clear D. V was pared by 2 bases and J by 5 bases, with 8 bases between. CDR1 and CDR2 from the germline V gene are KGHDR and SFDVKD. This CDR3 is 13 amino acids long. CDR3 DNA sequence: TGTGCCACCAGTGATTCCGTCACATATGGCTACACCTTC. This gives the protein CATSDSVTYGYTF.

The rearrangement joins TRBV7-9 to TRBJ1-2; D not resolved. The germline V and J ends were trimmed by 3 bases and 4 bases, with 9 bases remaining between them. The CDR3 consists of 13 residues. In germline, CDR1 is SEHNR, CDR2 FQNEAQ (reference sequence). The CDR3 loop is CASSLNGFYGYTF. CDR3 nucleotide sequence: TGTGCCAGCAGCTTGAACGGTTTCTATGGCTACACCTTC.

The chain combines TRBV6-2 or TRBV6-3 with TRBJ2-7; TRBD2 is a possible D gene (6 bases). The germline V gene encodes CDR1 MNHEY and CDR2 SVGEGT. The CDR3 loop spans 14 amino acids. V was shortened by 6 bases and J by 6 bases, with 18 bases between the two germline ends. This CDR3 reads CASSTGTGWVEQYF. In nucleotides, the CDR3 is TGTGCCAGCAGCACCGGGACTGGCTGGGTCGAGCAGTACTTC.

V gene TRBV7-9 combines with J gene TRBJ2-1, with D unclear. V lost 4 bases and J 10 bases, leaving 11 bases between the germline ends. The CDR3 length is 12 residues. The germline V gene encodes CDR1 SEHNR and CDR2 FQNEAQ (reference sequence). CDR3 sequence reads: CASSSNEWEQFF. The CDR3 coding sequence is TGTGCCAGCAGCTCGAACGAGTGGGAGCAGTTCTTC.

A few counts support this clone. The chain combines TRBV2 with TRBJ1-2; possibly TRBD1 for D (6 bases). V lost 5 bases, J lost 4 bases, and 14 bases lay in between. The CDR3 extends over 14 amino acids. Germline V CDR1 and CDR2: SNHLY, FYNNEI. CDR3 in DNA: TGTGCCAGCAGTACAGGGAGGAATGGCTATGGCTACACCTTC. It translates to CASSTGRNGYGYTF. The entire variable domain, with the rest obtained from reference TRBV2 and TRBJ1-2, is as follows: EPEVTQTPSHQVTQMGQEVILRCVPISNHLYFYWYRQILGQKVEFLVSFYNNEISEKSEIFDDQFSVERPDGSNFTLKIRSTKLEDSAMYFCASSTGRNGYGYTFGSGTRLTVV.

V and J are TRBV6-1 and TRBJ2-1; 8 bases are a match to TRBD1. V trimming: 4 bases; J trimming: 7 bases; junction bases outside the gene matches: 12. The CDR3 totals 16 residues. CDR1 MNHNS and CDR2 SASEGT come from the germline V gene. CDR3 residues: CASSGIPGTGQNEQFF. As DNA, the CDR3 is TGTGCCAGCAGTGGAATACCCGGGACAGGTCAAAATGAGCAGTTCTTC.

This clone has more than one count but fewer than ten. The V gene is TRBV19, the J gene TRBJ2-7, with 8 bases fitting TRBD2. CDR1 and CDR2 (germline): LNHDA, SQIVND (reference sequence). V shed 3 bases and J 1 base; nucleotides not matched to a gene: 8. The CDR3 sequence is 16 residues long. CDR3 nucleotide sequence: TGTGCCAGTAGTATTATCTCCGCGGGGGGATCCTACGAGCAGTACTTC. It codes for CASSIISAGGSYEQYF.

Within the sample, this clone is medium-sized. The rearrangement links TRBV5-4 to TRBJ2-2; TRBD2 matches 7 bases. This CDR3 contains 16 residues. Trimming at V came to 0 bases and at J to 8 bases, leaving 10 bases not matched to a gene. Per germline, CDR1 SGHNT and CDR2 YYREEE (reference sequence). DNA for the CDR3: TGTGCCAGCAGCTTGGAAGTAGCGGGCCCGATTGGGGAGCTGTTTTTT. It is translated as CASSLEVAGPIGELFF. The whole variable domain, filled in from reference TRBV5-4 and TRBJ2-2, reads ETGVTQSPTHLIKTRGQQVTLRCSSQSGHNTVSWYQQALGQGPQFIFQYYREEENGRGNFPPRFSGLQFPNYSSELNVNALELDDSALYLCASSLEVAGPIGELFFGEGSRLTVL.

This rearrangement joins TRBV12-3 or TRBV12-4 to TRBJ1-2, with D perhaps TRBD1 (5 bases). The CDR3 has 13 residues. V lost 2 bases, J lost 3 bases, and 7 bases lay in between. The CDR3 loop is CASSLSRDYGYTF. The CDR3 nucleotides are TGTGCCAGCAGTTTAAGCAGGGACTATGGCTACACCTTC.

The J gene is TRBJ2-7, the V gene TRBV24-1; D is possibly TRBD1 (7 bases). From germline, CDR1 is KGHDR and CDR2 SFDVKD. The CDR3 spans 23 residues. The V and J ends lost 1 base and 3 bases respectively, with 36 bases between them. The CDR3 here is CATSDFSQGGRLGRGDSRYEQYF. CDR3 sequence (DNA): TGTGCCACCAGTGATTTCTCGCAGGGGGGAAGGTTGGGCAGGGGGGATTCTCGCTACGAGCAGTACTTC.

The chain uses TRBV7-6 and TRBJ2-7, with D possibly TRBD2 on 6 matching bases. V was shortened by 3 bases and J by 0 bases, with 9 bases between the two germline ends. This CDR3 is 14 amino acids long. Germline V gives CDR1 SGHVS, CDR2 FNYEAQ. Written as DNA, the CDR3 is TGTGCCAGCAGCTTTCTAGCGAGCTCCTACGAGCAGTACTTC. This gives the protein CASSFLASSYEQYF.

The V call is TRBV25-1, the J call TRBJ1-2; no clear D. V lost 2 bases and J 8 bases, leaving 12 bases between the germline ends. The germline V gene has CDR1 MGHDK and CDR2 SYGVNS. The CDR3 covers 13 residues. The CDR3 DNA reads as TGTGCCAGCAGTGAACAGATAGGGCTCGGCTACACCTTC. Its protein is CASSEQIGLGYTF.

V usage is TRBV5-1 and J usage is TRBJ2-3, with D hard to call. This CDR3 contains 12 residues. The germline V gene encodes CDR1 SGHRS and CDR2 YFSETQ. V shed 2 bases and J shed 8 bases, with 9 bases lying between them. This chain's CDR3 is CASSLGEATQYF. CDR3 bases: TGCGCCAGCAGCTTAGGCGAAGCTACGCAGTATTTT.

The CDR3 sequence is CASRGITDTQYF. The CDR3 nucleotides read TGTGCCAGCCGGGGAATCACAGATACGCAGTATTTT. The chain carries TRBV27 and TRBJ2-3; possible D gene TRBD2, 5 bases. V lost 8 bases and J 2 bases, leaving 8 bases between the germline ends. The germline V gene has CDR1 MNHEY and CDR2 SMNVEV (reference sequence). The CDR3 length is 12 residues.

The chain employs TRBV27 and TRBJ1-1; 8 nucleotides agree with TRBD1. V lost 2 bases and J lost 4; bases outside the gene matches: 6. Germline CDR1 is MNHEY and CDR2 is SMNVEV (reference sequence). The CDR3 length is 15 residues. The CDR3 DNA sequence: TGTGCCAGCAGTTTACAGACAGGGGTACCCACTGAAGCTTTCTTT. It codes for CASSLQTGVPTEAFF.

This clone showed up just a few times. The CDR3 region is CASSHGGSGGNTIYF. The CDR3 nucleotides read TGTGCCAGCAGCCACGGAGGGTCAGGAGGAAACACCATATATTTT. The chain combines TRBV3-1 (or the pseudogene TRBV3-2) with TRBJ1-3, with no clear D. Germline V gives CDR1 LGHDT, CDR2 YNNKEL (reference sequence). Trimming pared 3 bases from V and 4 bases from J, leaving 13 bases between. CDR3 size: 15 residues.

The chain links TRBV2 to TRBJ2-1; tentative D call: TRBD1 (6 bases). Germline CDR1 SNHLY, CDR2 FYNNEI. The CDR3 runs to 13 residues. V lost 5 bases to trimming and J lost 4 bases, with 9 bases between them. The CDR3 DNA reads TGTGCCAGCAGTATACAGGGTTACAATGAGCAGTTCTTC. It yields the protein CASSIQGYNEQFF.

This chain connects TRBV7-6 to TRBJ1-3; D remains ambiguous. CDR3 size: 15 residues. The V gene's germline CDR1 is SGHVS and CDR2 FNYEAQ. V shed 2 bases and J shed 0 bases, with 8 bases lying between them. The CDR3 region has the DNA TGTGCCAGCAGCTTACTTGCGGGCTCTGGAAACACCATATATTTT. Protein sequence: CASSLLAGSGNTIYF.

This chain links TRBV5-4 with TRBJ2-7; D perhaps matches TRBD2 (6 bases). Trimming took off 4 bases at V and 7 bases at J, with 18 bases between the two ends. This CDR3 comprises 14 residues. The germline V gene has CDR1 SGHNT and CDR2 YYREEE (reference sequence). The CDR3 nucleotides are TGTGCCAGCAGCGTCGGGAGCACAGCGAGGGAGCAGTACTTC. Amino acid sequence: CASSVGSTAREQYF.

This clone ranks as medium-sized. In DNA form, the CDR3 reads TGTGCCAGCAGTGACGTGGGACTAGCGGGGGACGAGCAGTACTTC. As protein: CASSDVGLAGDEQYF. The chain uses TRBV25-1 and TRBJ2-7; the match to TRBD2 covers 14 bases. The junction had 3 bases not matched to a gene; V was cut back by 3 bases and J by 5 bases. Germline V gene sequence: CDR1 MGHDK, CDR2 SYGVNS. CDR3 length: 15 residues.

The V call is TRBV5-1, the J call TRBJ1-5; D is uncertain. The V gene's germline CDR1 is SGHRS and CDR2 YFSETQ. Trimming cost V 6 bases and J 4 bases, with 8 bases left between them. The CDR3 covers 12 residues. The CDR3 sequence: CASIQTNQPQHF. The CDR3 DNA reads as TGCGCCAGCATACAAACTAATCAGCCCCAGCATTTT.

J is TRBJ1-2 and V is TRBV7-9, with 7 bases matching TRBD1. Germline assignment: CDR1 SEHNR and CDR2 FQNEAQ (reference sequence). The length of the CDR3 is 13 residues. V trimming: 5 bases; J trimming: 2 bases; junction bases outside the gene matches: 2. The CDR3 reads CASSQGQNYGYTF. The DNA for the CDR3 is TGTGCCAGCAGCCAGGGACAGAACTATGGCTACACCTTC.

This rearrangement joins TRBV5-1 to TRBJ2-5, with 7 bases fitting TRBD1. The germline V gene has CDR1 SGHRS and CDR2 YFSETQ. The CDR3 covers 13 residues. Trimming removed 6 bases from V and 5 bases from J; junction bases left unmatched: 7. CDR3 bases: TGCGCCAGCACCTACAGGGGCTGGGAGACCCAGTACTTC. Its translation is CASTYRGWETQYF.

The chain recombines TRBV27 with TRBJ1-2, with D unresolved. The CDR3 spans 15 residues. The V gene lost 4 bases and the J gene lost 8 bases, with 20 bases spanning the gap. Germline V gene sequence: CDR1 MNHEY, CDR2 SMNVEV (reference sequence). CDR3 DNA sequence: TGTGCCAGCAGTTCTCTCGGAGAGGGCAGAAAGGGCTACACCTTC. As protein: CASSSLGEGRKGYTF.

The chain links TRBV27 to TRBJ2-3, with unresolved D. There are 13 residues in the CDR3. The V and J ends lost 7 bases and 0 bases respectively, with 8 bases between them. Germline V gene data show CDR1 as MNHEY and CDR2 as SMNVEV (reference sequence). The CDR3 loop reads CASMAYSTDTQYF. The DNA for the CDR3 is TGTGCCAGCATGGCTTATAGCACAGATACGCAGTATTTT.

This rearrangement joins TRBV6-5 to TRBJ1-6, with 10 positions matching TRBD1. This CDR3 comprises 16 residues. Germline V CDR1 and CDR2: MNHEY, SVGAGI. Losses at the gene ends were 4 bases for V and 6 bases for J; bases not matched to a gene: 6. The CDR3 nucleotides are TGTGCCAGCAGTTTTTCCGGGACAGGGGTTAATTCACCCCTCCACTTT. It is translated as CASSFSGTGVNSPLHF.

V usage is TRBV27 and J usage is TRBJ1-4, with 10 positions matching TRBD1. Germline lookup yields CDR1 MNHEY and CDR2 SMNVEV (reference sequence). V gave up 9 bases and J gave up 8 bases; unmatched junction bases: 9. CDR3 length equals 14 residues. CDR3 nucleotides: TGTGCCAGTCGAACGGGGACAGGGGTCGAAAAACTGTTTTTT. This gives the protein CASRTGTGVEKLFF.